This passage covers 18 T cell receptor beta chains from one sample sequenced in a study of cytomegalovirus exposure and HLA in healthy donors. Generated by immunoSEQ multiplex PCR, the TCRdb table keeps only in-frame clones and is missing some. The sample consists of under 110,000 clones, 88% of them appearing once. Sequencing used PBMCs. Every receptor here comes from a woman under 30 in good health and CMV-seropositive.

The chain combines TRBV29-1 with TRBJ1-3; TRBD1 matches 7 bases. CDR3 length: 13 residues. V trimming: 7 bases; J trimming: 2 bases; junction bases outside the gene matches: 5. CDR1 SQVTM and CDR2 ANQGSEA come from the germline V gene. The CDR3: CSGTDRAGNTIYF. CDR3 DNA: TGCAGCGGGACTGACAGGGCTGGAAACACCATATATTTT.

The rearrangement uses TRBV2 and TRBJ1-6; D remains unclear. The CDR3 covers 14 residues. Trimming cost V 2 bases and J 4 bases, with 6 bases left between them. Germline V gene lookup returns CDR1 SNHLY and CDR2 FYNNEI. The CDR3 spells CASSERLYNSPLHF. The CDR3 nucleotides are TGTGCCAGCAGTGAAAGACTGTATAATTCACCCCTCCACTTT.

This rearrangement joins TRBV7-9 to TRBJ1-1; D unresolved. The CDR3 has 15 amino acids. V dropped 2 bases and J dropped 3 bases, with 13 bases sitting between them. Germline loops: CDR1 SEHNR, CDR2 FQNEAQ (reference sequence). The CDR3 sequence: CASSLIRMSDTEAFF. The CDR3 bases are TGTGCCAGCAGCTTAATCAGGATGTCGGACACTGAAGCTTTCTTT.

The chain has TRBV11-3 and TRBJ2-3; perhaps TRBD2 as D (6 bases). The CDR3 runs 14 residues. Trimming took off 8 bases at V and 0 bases at J, with 12 bases between the two ends. Per the germline V gene, CDR1 is SGHNT and CDR2 is YENEEA. The CDR3: CASEQSGSTDTQYF. The DNA for the CDR3 is TGTGCCAGCGAACAGAGCGGGAGCACAGATACGCAGTATTTT.

CDR3 region: CASSNDRGLDEQYV. CDR3 bases: TGTGCCAGCAGTAACGACAGGGGGCTCGACGAGCAGTACGTC. The genes are TRBV28 and TRBJ2-7; 10 bases line up with TRBD1. The germline V gene encodes CDR1 MDHEN and CDR2 SYDVKM. The CDR3 runs 14 residues. The J segment lost 5 bases and the V segment lost 5 bases, leaving 6 bases of the junction unmatched.

The chain employs TRBV7-2 and TRBJ2-2; weak D call: TRBD1 (6 bases). V shed 5 bases and J shed 1 base, with 11 bases lying between them. In germline, CDR1 is SGHTA, CDR2 FQGNSA. This CDR3 has 15 amino acids. CDR3 DNA sequence: TGTGCCAGCAGCCCCAGGGGAGTGAACACCGGGGAGCTGTTTTTT. Protein sequence: CASSPRGVNTGELFF.

J is TRBJ2-2 and V is TRBV9, with D possibly being TRBD2 (6 bases). The CDR3 runs 14 residues. V lost 4 bases and J lost 2, with 9 bases in between. Per the germline V gene, CDR1 is SGDLS and CDR2 is YYNGEE. The CDR3 DNA follows: TGTGCCAGCAGCTCAGGGACTAACACCGGGGAGCTGTTTTTT. Protein sequence: CASSSGTNTGELFF.

This clone was picked up a small number of times. V gene TRBV2 combines with J gene TRBJ1-1; TRBD1 matches 7 bases. There are 13 residues in the CDR3. Looked up from germline, CDR1 is SNHLY and CDR2 is FYNNEI. Losses at the gene ends were 7 bases for V and 0 bases for J; bases not matched to a gene: 2. The DNA for the CDR3 is TGTGCCAGCATCAGGGGGATGAACACTGAAGCTTTCTTT. This sequence encodes CASIRGMNTEAFF.

This chain connects TRBV10-3 to TRBJ2-2, with TRBD2 identical over 9 bases. This CDR3 region has 14 residues. Germline V gives CDR1 ENHRY, CDR2 SYGVKD. With V trimmed by 7 bases and J by 3 bases, 3 bases remained unmatched. CDR3 loop: CAINSGGYTGELFF. The CDR3 region has the DNA TGTGCCATCAATAGCGGGGGTTACACCGGGGAGCTGTTTTTT.

The chain links TRBV19 to TRBJ2-7; the match to TRBD1 covers 8 bases. Germline V gene sequence: CDR1 LNHDA, CDR2 SQIVND (reference sequence). Unmatched junction bases numbered 4, after V lost 5 bases and J lost 1 base. The CDR3 sequence is 14 residues long. In DNA form, the CDR3 reads TGTGCCAGTAGTCCGACAGGGGTTTCCTACGAGCAGTACTTC. Translating gives CASSPTGVSYEQYF.

The rearrangement links TRBV2 to TRBJ2-3; 9 bases fit TRBD2. Trimming took 4 bases from V and 0 from J; bases not matched to a gene: 5. The CDR3 is 16 residues long. CDR1 is SNHLY and CDR2 is FYNNEI in the germline V gene. The CDR3 DNA reads as TGTGCCAGCAGTGGGGGGGGGACTAGCAGCACAGATACGCAGTATTTT. This sequence encodes CASSGGGTSSTDTQYF.

The chain is built from TRBV7-2 and TRBJ2-1; TRBD2 matches at 7 bases. Trimming cost V 2 bases and J 3 bases; bases outside gene matches: 10. Germline V gives CDR1 SGHTA, CDR2 FQGNSA. The CDR3 runs 17 residues. The CDR3 DNA sequence: TGTGCCAGCAGCTTACGGCTTGTCGGCGGGGGCTACAATGAGCAGTTCTTC. Its protein product is CASSLRLVGGGYNEQFF.

The chain employs TRBV5-1 and TRBJ2-7; TRBD1 is a possible D gene (6 bases). Germline assignment: CDR1 SGHRS and CDR2 YFSETQ. V lost 0 bases and J lost 3, with 7 bases in between. This CDR3 has 13 amino acids. As DNA, the CDR3 is TGCGCCAGCAGCTTGGAGACAGGCTACGAGCAGTACGTC. Its protein is CASSLETGYEQYV.

CDR3 nucleotides: TGCAGCGTTGAAGCGAGAGGGGGCACTGAAGCTTTCTTT. Protein product: CSVEARGGTEAFF. V usage is TRBV29-1 and J usage is TRBJ1-1; weak D call: TRBD1 (6 bases). CDR1 and CDR2 (germline): SQVTM, ANQGSEA. There are 13 residues in the CDR3. V gave up 1 base and J gave up 4 bases, with 10 bases separating them.

V is TRBV6-6 and J is TRBJ2-5; 10 bases fit TRBD2. This CDR3 has 15 amino acids. CDR1 is MNHNY and CDR2 is SVGAGI in the germline V gene (reference sequence). V was clipped by 6 bases and J by 5 bases; unmatched bases: 9. CDR3 region: CASRQSGGVGETQYF. CDR3 in DNA: TGTGCCAGCAGACAAAGCGGGGGGGTCGGGGAGACCCAGTACTTC.

This clone showed up just once. The gene calls are TRBV29-1 and TRBJ2-5; 9 nucleotides line up with TRBD1. This CDR3 is built from 13 residues. Losses at the gene ends were 7 bases for V and 6 bases for J; bases not matched to a gene: 9. The germline CDR1 and CDR2 sequences are SQVTM and ANQGSEA. This CDR3 is CSGGGQGGQTQYF. The CDR3 DNA sequence: TGCAGCGGGGGGGGACAGGGAGGGCAGACCCAGTACTTC.

V gene TRBV4-3 combines with J gene TRBJ1-1, with TRBD1 matching over 7 bases. Germline-derived CDR1 and CDR2 are LGHNA and YSLEER. The CDR3 contains 16 residues. With 0 bases clipped from V and 2 bases from J, the junction kept 6 bases outside the gene matches. The CDR3 region is CASSQDPQGGNTEAFF. CDR3 coding DNA: TGCGCCAGCAGCCAAGATCCCCAGGGGGGCAACACTGAAGCTTTCTTT.

The chain couples TRBV6-1 to TRBJ1-1; a weak D match, TRBD1 (6 bases). CDR3 length: 14 residues. Per germline, CDR1 MNHNS and CDR2 SASEGT. Trimming took 7 bases from V and 1 from J, leaving 13 bases between them. This CDR3 reads CASKGGQGNTEAFF. In DNA form, the CDR3 reads TGTGCCAGCAAGGGGGGGCAGGGGAACACTGAAGCTTTCTTT.